The entry below gives a single TCR beta chain sequence along with its context. Its antigen is still unknown. The primer mix had 60 Vbeta and 13 Jbeta primers. Method: immunoSEQ multiplex PCR; TCRdb's copy keeps in-frame clones and lacks some. The table lists approximately 180,000 clones, with 5.5% to 7.5% in the top ten. This specimen comes from a study of cytomegalovirus exposure and HLA in healthy donors. Study summary: Earlier, roughly 180 million T cells were analyzed, and approximately 110 million unique TCR beta sequences were found among them. Findings and caveats of the study: Being indistinguishable, some V segments were excluded, TRBV6-2 and TRBV6-3 among them. Presence/absence analyses treated sequencing depth as roughly uniform across donors.

V shed 3 bases, J shed 3 bases, and the junction held 13 bases outside the gene matches. Germline values: CDR1 MDHEN, CDR2 SYDVKM. The CDR3 length is 17 residues. Sample: PBMCs. The sequence was collected from a man younger than 45 in good health and CMV-seronegative. V and J are TRBV28 and TRBJ2-7; TRBD2 aligns across 8 bases. The CDR3 sequence: CASSFPTGGAHDYEQYF. CDR3 sequence (DNA): TGTGCCAGCAGTTTCCCAACGGGAGGGGCGCACGACTACGAGCAGTACTTC. Complete variable domain (other parts from reference TRBV28 and TRBJ2-7): DVKVTQSSRYLVKRTGEKVFLECVQDMDHENMFWYRQDPGLGLRLIYFSYDVKMKEKGDIPEGYSVSREKKERFSLILESASTNQTSMYLCASSFPTGGAHDYEQYFGPGTRLTVT.